Presented here are 25 T cell receptor beta chains from one specimen sequenced in a study of Ad26.COV2.S vaccination and SARS-CoV-2 variants. Treatment of the sample: some 20 received Ad26.COV2.S at low or high dose, single or two shots; about five received placebo; per-sample allocation not given. At day 63 after the first vaccine or placebo injection, samples were drawn. The protocol was immunoSEQ multiplex PCR, while the TCRdb copy is restricted to in-frame clones and leaves out a portion. The sample has 300,000 to 400,000 clones, around 89% seen once; the top ten hold under 6%. Sequencing was performed on peripheral blood, taken in a trial of Ad26.COV2.S vaccine versus placebo. Receptor source: a person between 18 and 60 years old who received the Ad26.COV2.S COVID-19 vaccine or a placebo.

This clone came up once. The chain uses TRBV3-1 (or the pseudogene TRBV3-2) and TRBJ2-1; no clear D gene. CDR3 length equals 12 residues. The ends were cut back, 1 base at V and 7 bases at J, with 5 bases in the middle. The germline CDR1 and CDR2 sequences are LGHDT and YNNKEL (reference sequence). The chain's CDR3 is CASSQVLNEQFF. DNA for the CDR3: TGTGCCAGCAGCCAAGTCTTAAATGAGCAGTTCTTC.

This clone is a singleton in its sample. The rearrangement links TRBV5-1 to TRBJ2-5, with TRBD2 as a possible D gene (6 bases). CDR3 length: 15 amino acids. V was clipped by 0 bases and J by 2 bases, with 11 bases between them. CDR1 and CDR2 (germline): SGHRS, YFSETQ. The CDR3 DNA sequence: TGCGCCAGCAGCTTGGTTATAGGACTACAAGAGACCCAGTACTTC. Protein product: CASSLVIGLQETQYF.

The chain joins TRBV27 to TRBJ2-1, with 13 positions matching TRBD2. Losses at the gene ends were 5 bases for V and 0 bases for J; bases not matched to a gene: 7. The CDR3 runs 18 residues. CDR1 MNHEY and CDR2 SMNVEV come from the germline V gene (reference sequence). The CDR3 sequence is CASSPTGLAGYSYNEQFF. CDR3 nucleotides: TGTGCCAGCAGTCCGACGGGACTAGCGGGATACTCCTACAATGAGCAGTTCTTC.

J is TRBJ1-6 and V is TRBV19; D ambiguous. Trimming cost V 7 bases and J 7 bases, with 20 bases left between them. CDR3 length equals 16 residues. Germline-derived CDR1 and CDR2 are LNHDA and SQIVND (reference sequence). The CDR3 reads CASTEVPSSSNSPLHF. In DNA, the CDR3 is TGTGCCAGTACCGAGGTCCCGAGCAGTTCAAATTCACCCCTCCACTTT.

The chain is built from TRBV18 and TRBJ1-5; no firm D call. The CDR3 loop spans 12 amino acids. The V gene lost 3 bases and the J gene lost 7 bases, with 7 bases spanning the gap. Per the germline V gene, CDR1 is KGHSH and CDR2 is LQKENI. The CDR3 here is CASSPPVQPQHF. CDR3 nucleotide sequence: TGTGCCAGCTCACCCCCTGTCCAGCCCCAGCATTTT.

This chain joins TRBV12-3 or TRBV12-4 and TRBJ1-1, with no clear D. The CDR3 runs 13 residues. Trimming removed 3 bases at V and 0 bases at J, with 5 bases between. CDR3 sequence: CASSLAVNTEAFF. CDR3 DNA: TGTGCCAGCAGTTTGGCGGTGAACACTGAAGCTTTCTTT.

This clone was observed a single time. The V and J genes are TRBV2 and TRBJ2-1; 9 bases align to TRBD1. This CDR3 is built from 13 residues. The germline V gene encodes CDR1 SNHLY and CDR2 FYNNEI. With V trimmed by 4 bases and J by 8 bases, 3 bases remained unmatched. This CDR3 reads CASSADRGYEQFF. CDR3 DNA: TGTGCCAGCAGTGCGGACAGGGGATATGAGCAGTTCTTC.

This sequence joins TRBV11-2 and TRBJ2-7, with 9 bases that match TRBD2. Germline V gene data show CDR1 as SGHAT and CDR2 as FQNNGV. With V trimmed by 3 bases and J by 0 bases, 6 bases remained unmatched. CDR3 size: 16 residues. Here the CDR3 reads CASSFSLSGSSYEQYF. CDR3 bases: TGTGCCAGCAGCTTTAGTCTTAGCGGGAGCTCCTACGAGCAGTACTTC.

The rearrangement joins TRBV7-2 to TRBJ2-7; 13 nucleotides agree with TRBD2. The CDR3 runs 18 residues. Germline lookup yields CDR1 SGHTA and CDR2 FQGNSA. The V gene end was trimmed by 4 bases and the J gene end by 0 bases; junction bases not matched to a gene: 9. CDR3 amino acids: CASSSHGLAGAVSYEQYF. In DNA, the CDR3 is TGTGCCAGCAGCTCTCATGGACTAGCGGGGGCCGTCTCCTACGAGCAGTACTTC.

This rearrangement joins TRBV18 to TRBJ1-5; TRBD1 matches 7 bases. There are 15 residues in the CDR3. Germline-derived CDR1 and CDR2 are KGHSH and LQKENI. V dropped 2 bases and J dropped 5; count of bases not matched to a gene: 6. The CDR3 DNA reads as TGTGCCAGCTCACCAGCGAAGGGGGCCCATCAGCCCCAGCATTTT. Translation: CASSPAKGAHQPQHF.

The genes are TRBV28 and TRBJ1-2; 7 positions match TRBD1. The CDR3 totals 14 residues. In germline, CDR1 is MDHEN, CDR2 SYDVKM. V shed 6 bases, J shed 2 bases, and the junction held 6 bases outside the gene matches. CDR3 bases: TGTGCCAGCAGCCTCTCGACAGGGAACTATGGCTACACCTTC. This codes for CASSLSTGNYGYTF.

J is TRBJ1-5 and V is TRBV4-1; no reliable D call. Deletions cut 6 bases from V and 7 bases from J, with 13 bases between. Germline-derived CDR1 and CDR2 are MGHRA and YSYEKL. CDR3 size: 13 residues. In DNA, the CDR3 is TGCGCCAGCAGTCAGGAGGGAGTACAGCCCCAGCATTTT. It yields the protein CASSQEGVQPQHF.

V is TRBV29-1 and J is TRBJ2-7, with D perhaps TRBD1 (6 bases). Trimming stripped 4 bases from V and 1 base from J, with 11 bases between. Germline V CDR1 and CDR2: SQVTM, ANQGSEA. CDR3 length equals 13 residues. The CDR3 sequence is CSVVGDRSYEQYF. The CDR3 nucleotides read TGCAGCGTTGTAGGAGACAGGTCCTACGAGCAGTACTTC.

This clone appeared a single time. The chain uses TRBV11-2 and TRBJ2-1, with TRBD2 matching 11 bases. This CDR3 has 17 residues. Germline CDR1 is SGHAT and CDR2 is FQNNGV. With V trimmed by 1 base and J by 4 bases, 6 bases remained unmatched. The CDR3 here is CASSLATGTSGYNEQFF. The CDR3 nucleotides are TGTGCCAGCAGCTTAGCTACCGGGACTAGCGGTTACAATGAGCAGTTCTTC.

J is TRBJ2-1 and V is TRBV7-2, with TRBD2 identical over 10 bases. Germline CDR1 SGHTA, CDR2 FQGNSA. The CDR3 runs 17 residues. Trimming at V came to 0 bases and at J to 2 bases, leaving 4 bases not matched to a gene. In DNA form, the CDR3 reads TGTGCCAGCAGCTTAGCGCGGCTAGCGGGAGCCTACAATGAGCAGTTCTTC. It yields the protein CASSLARLAGAYNEQFF.

The chain links TRBV7-2 to TRBJ2-3, with 8 bases aligning to TRBD2. V trimming: 5 bases; J trimming: 3 bases; junction bases outside the gene matches: 4. The germline V gene has CDR1 SGHTA and CDR2 FQGNSA. CDR3 size: 14 residues. CDR3 nucleotides: TGTGCCAGCAGCATACTAGCGGAGACAGATACGCAGTATTTT. Translating gives CASSILAETDTQYF.

The V call is TRBV27, the J call TRBJ2-1; 13 positions agree with TRBD2. The CDR3 spans 14 residues. In germline, CDR1 is MNHEY, CDR2 SMNVEV (reference sequence). Trimming cost V 6 bases and J 8 bases; bases outside gene matches: 4. The CDR3 DNA reads as TGTGCCAGCAGGACTAGCGGGGGGAGCCATGAGCAGTTCTTC. Protein: CASRTSGGSHEQFF.

J is TRBJ2-2 and V is TRBV27; 8 bases agree with TRBD1. The trim removed 7 bases at V and 6 bases at J, leaving 7 bases unmatched. Germline-derived CDR1 and CDR2 are MNHEY and SMNVEV (reference sequence). CDR3 length: 14 amino acids. Written as DNA, the CDR3 is TGTGCCAGCACCCCGACAGGGGTTTCCGGGGAGCTGTTTTTT. Translation gives CASTPTGVSGELFF.

This clone showed up just once. V is TRBV5-1 and J is TRBJ1-1; TRBD1 agrees at 7 bases. CDR3 length equals 14 residues. CDR1 is SGHRS, CDR2 YFSETQ, per germline. Losses at the gene ends were 4 bases for V and 3 bases for J; bases not matched to a gene: 6. CDR3 sequence: CASSRDTGDTEAFF. The CDR3, as DNA: TGCGCCAGCAGCAGAGACACAGGGGACACTGAAGCTTTCTTT.

The gene calls are TRBV6-4 and TRBJ2-1, with TRBD2 identical over 10 bases. V was clipped by 2 bases and J by 6 bases; unmatched bases: 1. Germline assignment: CDR1 MRHNA and CDR2 SNTAGT. The CDR3 extends over 14 amino acids. CDR3 sequence: CASSDSGGANEQFF. In nucleotides, the CDR3 is TGTGCCAGCAGTGACAGCGGGGGGGCCAATGAGCAGTTCTTC.

In this sample, this clone turned up once. V is TRBV28 and J is TRBJ2-7; D might be TRBD2 (5 bases). V lost 3 bases and J 2 bases, leaving 17 bases between the germline ends. The CDR3 has 16 residues. Germline assignment: CDR1 MDHEN and CDR2 SYDVKM. CDR3 bases: TGTGCCAGCAGTTTTAGATTAGAGCGGCCTACCTACGAGCAGTACTTC. It yields the protein CASSFRLERPTYEQYF.

In nucleotides, the CDR3 is TGTGCCTGGAGAAACGAGGCCTACGAGCAGTACTTC. Translated, it gives CAWRNEAYEQYF. The chain joins TRBV30 to TRBJ2-7; the D is unclear. Germline assignment: CDR1 GTSNPN and CDR2 SVGIG (reference sequence). The V end was cut by 3 bases, the J end by 2 bases, with 8 bases between. The CDR3 spans 12 residues.

The chain is built from TRBV18 and TRBJ1-6; TRBD1 might be the D (6 bases). The CDR3 consists of 15 residues. Germline V lookup: CDR1 KGHSH, CDR2 LQKENI. Trimming stripped 3 bases from V and 9 bases from J, with 15 bases between. CDR3 sequence: CASSPEPGGGSPLHF. The CDR3 DNA reads as TGTGCCAGCTCACCGGAGCCGGGGGGCGGTTCACCCCTCCACTTT.

The chain joins TRBV12-5 to TRBJ2-1; TRBD2 matches at 9 bases. Germline V gene lookup returns CDR1 LGHNT and CDR2 FRNRAP. CDR3 length equals 13 residues. After removal of 1 base from V and 10 bases from J, the junction contained 2 bases not matched to a gene. The CDR3 nucleotides read TGTGCTAGTGGTTTGGACCTAGCGGGAGAGCAGTTCTTC. It is translated as CASGLDLAGEQFF. The full variable domain, completed using reference TRBV12-5 and TRBJ2-1, is DARVTQTPRHKVTEMGQEVTMRCQPILGHNTVFWYRQTMMQGLELLAYFRNRAPLDDSGMPKDRFSAEMPDATLATLKIQPSEPRDSAVYFCASGLDLAGEQFFGPGTRLTVL.

This chain connects TRBV19 to TRBJ2-1, with TRBD1 identical over 7 bases. Germline values: CDR1 LNHDA, CDR2 SQIVND (reference sequence). The V and J ends lost 5 bases and 2 bases, in that order; junction bases with no gene match: 6. The CDR3 runs 15 residues. In DNA, the CDR3 is TGTGCCAGTAGTTACCGGGACAGTCCCTACAATGAGCAGTTCTTC. As protein: CASSYRDSPYNEQFF. Supplemented by reference TRBV19 and TRBJ2-1, the full variable domain reads DGGITQSPKYLFRKEGQNVTLSCEQNLNHDAMYWYRQDPGQGLRLIYYSQIVNDFQKGDIAEGYSVSREKKESFPLTVTSAQKNPTAFYLCASSYRDSPYNEQFFGPGTRLTVL.